This TCR beta chain was profiled in a study of T cell clonality in common variable immunodeficiency. Study-level results: Compared with healthy controls, CVID subjects showed increased TCRbeta clonality, mostly in about a third. Reportedly, TCR beta sequences from common variable immunodeficiency showed fewer deletions and N-nucleotide insertions. CVID subjects shared fewer TCRbeta clones than healthy controls did.

The CDR3 sequence is 12 residues long. Between the trimmed V and J ends, which lost 2 bases and 7 bases, there was a span of 6 bases. The germline V gene has CDR1 SGHAT and CDR2 FQNNGV. Sequencing was performed with immunoSEQ multiplex PCR; in TCRdb, only in-frame clones are kept and a portion is missing. Observed in the sample are 20,000 to 30,000 clones, none of them singletons. This clone was observed a handful of times. Its antigen is undetermined. Read data end 3 residues before the CDR3 end; the end is taken from the germline J gene. Replacement immunoglobulin had been given to every CVID subject for at least one year. Blood samples were heparinized, about 5 to 8 ml per donor.

Sequencing used peripheral blood mononuclear cells. This TCR was recovered from a human donor with common variable immunodeficiency. The V and J genes are TRBV11-2 and TRBJ2-1; D gene unclear. The sequenced CDR3 bases are TGTGCCAGCAGCTTAATACGGAATGAG. This codes for CASSLIRNE. The whole CDR3 reads CASSLIRNEQFF.